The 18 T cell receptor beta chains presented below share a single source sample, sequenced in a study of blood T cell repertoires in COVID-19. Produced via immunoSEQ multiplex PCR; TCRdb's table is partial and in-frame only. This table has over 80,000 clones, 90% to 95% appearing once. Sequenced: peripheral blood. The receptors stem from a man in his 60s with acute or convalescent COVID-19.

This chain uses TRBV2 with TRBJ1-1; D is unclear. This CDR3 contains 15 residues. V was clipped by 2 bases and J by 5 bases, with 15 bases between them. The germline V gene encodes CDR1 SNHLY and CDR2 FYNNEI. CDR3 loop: CASSESAADSTEAFF. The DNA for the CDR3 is TGTGCCAGCAGTGAATCGGCAGCCGACTCAACTGAAGCTTTCTTT.

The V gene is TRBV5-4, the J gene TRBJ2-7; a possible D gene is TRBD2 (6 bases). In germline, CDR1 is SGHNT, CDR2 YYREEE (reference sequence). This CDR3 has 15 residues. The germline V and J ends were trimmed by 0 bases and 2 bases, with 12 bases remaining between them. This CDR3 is CASSLGGEATYEQYF. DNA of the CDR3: TGTGCCAGCAGCTTGGGGGGGGAGGCGACCTACGAGCAGTACTTC.

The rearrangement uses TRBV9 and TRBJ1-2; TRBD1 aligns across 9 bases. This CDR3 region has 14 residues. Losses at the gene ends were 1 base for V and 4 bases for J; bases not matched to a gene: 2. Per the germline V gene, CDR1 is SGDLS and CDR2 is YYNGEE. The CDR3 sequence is CASSVTGGSYGYTF. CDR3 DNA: TGTGCCAGCAGCGTAACAGGGGGCAGCTATGGCTACACCTTC. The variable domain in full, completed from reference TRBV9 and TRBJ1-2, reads DSGVTQTPKHLITATGQRVTLRCSPRSGDLSVYWYQQSLDQGLQFLIQYYNGEERAKGNILERFSAQQFPDLHSELNLSSLELGDSALYFCASSVTGGSYGYTFGSGTRLTVV.

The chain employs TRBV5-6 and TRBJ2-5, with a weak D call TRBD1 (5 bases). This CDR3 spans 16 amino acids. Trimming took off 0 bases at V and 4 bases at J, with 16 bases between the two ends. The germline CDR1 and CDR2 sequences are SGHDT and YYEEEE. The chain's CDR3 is CASSLAQGVPRETQYF. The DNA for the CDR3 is TGTGCCAGCAGCTTGGCTCAGGGTGTCCCTAGAGAGACCCAGTACTTC.

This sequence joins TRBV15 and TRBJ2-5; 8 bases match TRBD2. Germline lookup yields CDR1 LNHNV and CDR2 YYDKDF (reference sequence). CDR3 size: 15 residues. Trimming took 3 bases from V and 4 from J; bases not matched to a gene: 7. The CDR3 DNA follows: TGTGCCACCAGCAGGGGGCACGCGGGAGGAGAGACCCAGTACTTC. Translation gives CATSRGHAGGETQYF. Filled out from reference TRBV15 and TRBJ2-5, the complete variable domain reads DAMVIQNPRYQVTQFGKPVTLSCSQTLNHNVMYWYQQKSSQAPKLLFHYYDKDFNNEADTPDNFQSRRPNTSFCFLDIRSPGLGDTAMYLCATSRGHAGGETQYFGPGTRLLVL.

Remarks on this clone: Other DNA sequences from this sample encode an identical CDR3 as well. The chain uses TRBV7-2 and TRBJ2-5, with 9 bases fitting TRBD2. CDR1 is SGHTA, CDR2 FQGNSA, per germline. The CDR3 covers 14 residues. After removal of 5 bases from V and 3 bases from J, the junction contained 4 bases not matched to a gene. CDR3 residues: CASSPLAGEETQYF. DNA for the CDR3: TGTGCCAGCAGCCCACTAGCGGGTGAAGAGACCCAGTACTTC.

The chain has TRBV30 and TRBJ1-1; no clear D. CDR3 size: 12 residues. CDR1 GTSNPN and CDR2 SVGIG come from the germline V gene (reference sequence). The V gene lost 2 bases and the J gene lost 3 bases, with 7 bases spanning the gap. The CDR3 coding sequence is TGTGCCTGGAGTCGGGTCCACACTGAAGCTTTCTTT. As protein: CAWSRVHTEAFF.

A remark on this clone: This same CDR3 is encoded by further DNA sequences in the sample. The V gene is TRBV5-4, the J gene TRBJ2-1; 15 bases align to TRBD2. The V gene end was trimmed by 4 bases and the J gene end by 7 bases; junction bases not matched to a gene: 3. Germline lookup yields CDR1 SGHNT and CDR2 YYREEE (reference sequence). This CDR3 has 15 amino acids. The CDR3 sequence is CASSLGLAGGNEQFF. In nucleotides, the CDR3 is TGTGCCAGCAGCCTCGGACTAGCGGGAGGGAATGAGCAGTTCTTC.

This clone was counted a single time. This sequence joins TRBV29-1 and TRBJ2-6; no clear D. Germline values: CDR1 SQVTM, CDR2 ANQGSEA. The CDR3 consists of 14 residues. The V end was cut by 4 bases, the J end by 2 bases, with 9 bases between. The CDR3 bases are TGCAGCGTTGCTCAGGAAGCTGGGGCCAACGTCCTGACTTTC. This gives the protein CSVAQEAGANVLTF.

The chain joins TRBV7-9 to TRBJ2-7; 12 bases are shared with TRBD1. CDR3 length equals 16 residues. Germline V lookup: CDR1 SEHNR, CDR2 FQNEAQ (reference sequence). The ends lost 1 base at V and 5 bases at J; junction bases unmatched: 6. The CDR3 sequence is CASSLGGGTGGHEQYF. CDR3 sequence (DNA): TGTGCCAGCAGCTTAGGAGGGGGGACAGGGGGCCACGAGCAGTACTTC.

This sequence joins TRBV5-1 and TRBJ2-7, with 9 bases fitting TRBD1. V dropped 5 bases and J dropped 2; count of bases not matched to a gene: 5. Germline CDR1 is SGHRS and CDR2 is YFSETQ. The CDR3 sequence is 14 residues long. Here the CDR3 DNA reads TGCGCCAGCAGAACCCGACAGGGGGCCTACGAGCAGTACTTC. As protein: CASRTRQGAYEQYF.

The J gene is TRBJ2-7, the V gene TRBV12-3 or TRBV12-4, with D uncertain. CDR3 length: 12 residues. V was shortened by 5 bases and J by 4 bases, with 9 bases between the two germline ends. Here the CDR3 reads CASSIQFYEQYF. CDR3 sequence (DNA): TGTGCCAGCAGTATACAGTTTTACGAGCAGTACTTC.

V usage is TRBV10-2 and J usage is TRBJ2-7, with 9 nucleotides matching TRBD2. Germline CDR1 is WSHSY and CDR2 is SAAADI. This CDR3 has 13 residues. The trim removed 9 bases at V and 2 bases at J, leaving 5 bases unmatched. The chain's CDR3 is CASTAGGPYEQYF. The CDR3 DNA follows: TGCGCCAGTACGGCGGGAGGGCCCTACGAGCAGTACTTC.

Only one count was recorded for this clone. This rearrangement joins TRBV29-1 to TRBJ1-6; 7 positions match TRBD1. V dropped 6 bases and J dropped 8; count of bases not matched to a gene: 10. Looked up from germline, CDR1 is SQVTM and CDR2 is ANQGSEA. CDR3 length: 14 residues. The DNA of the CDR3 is TGCAGCGTGTGGACAGGTGGAGCGGATTCACCCCTCCACTTT. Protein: CSVWTGGADSPLHF.

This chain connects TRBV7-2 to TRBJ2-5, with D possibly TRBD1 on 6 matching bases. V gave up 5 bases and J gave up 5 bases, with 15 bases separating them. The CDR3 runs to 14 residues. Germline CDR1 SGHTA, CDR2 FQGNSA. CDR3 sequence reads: CASSAQQGWETQYF. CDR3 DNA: TGTGCCAGCAGCGCTCAACAGGGATGGGAGACCCAGTACTTC.

The CDR3 spells CASSSKREDYNEQFF. DNA for the CDR3: TGTGCCAGCAGCTCGAAGCGGGAGGATTACAATGAGCAGTTCTTC. This chain connects TRBV11-2 to TRBJ2-1; 9 bases align to TRBD2. Germline V CDR1 and CDR2: SGHAT, FQNNGV. This CDR3 has 15 amino acids. The ends lost 4 bases at V and 4 bases at J; junction bases unmatched: 5.

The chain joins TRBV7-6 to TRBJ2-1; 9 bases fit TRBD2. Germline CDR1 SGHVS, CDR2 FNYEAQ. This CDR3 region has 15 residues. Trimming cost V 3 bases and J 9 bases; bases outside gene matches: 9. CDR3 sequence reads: CASSFSVSGSSEQFF. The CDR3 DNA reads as TGTGCCAGCAGCTTCAGCGTTAGCGGGAGTAGTGAGCAGTTCTTC.

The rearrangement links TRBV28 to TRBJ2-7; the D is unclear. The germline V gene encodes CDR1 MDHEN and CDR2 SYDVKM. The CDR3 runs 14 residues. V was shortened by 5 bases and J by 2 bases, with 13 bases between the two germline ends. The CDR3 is CASSLSAGPYEQYF. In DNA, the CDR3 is TGTGCCAGCAGTCTCTCGGCAGGCCCCTACGAGCAGTACTTC.